The clone carrying this TCR beta chain came up once. This record belongs to a study of blood T cell repertoires in COVID-19. The wider study: Acute and convalescent COVID-19 specimens originated in the United States, Italy and Spain.

TCRdb's copy holds only in-frame clones and misses some; the assay was immunoSEQ multiplex PCR. In the table there are tens of thousands of clones, roughly 70% of which are singletons. The CDR3 contains 16 residues. CDR1 and CDR2 (germline): SGHVS, FQNEAQ. The junction had 14 bases not matched to a gene; V was cut back by 5 bases and J by 5 bases. This sequence was found in an older man with acute or convalescent COVID-19. Sequenced material: peripheral blood. This rearrangement joins TRBV7-8 to TRBJ2-5; 7 bases line up with TRBD1. For the CDR3, the DNA is TGTGCCAGCAGCCGACCGCCCGACAGGGTAACGGAGACCCAGTACTTC. This encodes CASSRPPDRVTETQYF. The variable domain in full, with the rest retrieved from reference TRBV7-8 and TRBJ2-5, is GAGVSQSPRYKVAKRGQDVALRCDPISGHVSLFWYQQALGQGPEFLTYFQNEAQLDKSGLPSDRFFAERPEGSVSTLKIQRTQQEDSAVYLCASSRPPDRVTETQYFGPGTRLLVL.